One sample yielded the 9 T cell receptor beta chains listed below, sequenced in a study of T cell changes during pregnancy in multiple sclerosis (dated by TCRdb to about 2019). To prepare the library, the immunoSEQ multiplex PCR assay was applied. Here the immuneACCESS table is served through TCRdb, limited to in-frame sequences with V and J called. Missing clones are a known gap in these copies; in checked studies unresolved V genes cover under half, and the rest lacks a known reason. Across this sample there are 56,000 or so clones, with approximately 91% seen only once. The ten biggest clones cover less than 2% of the sample. The sample in question was peripheral blood, obtained after pregnancy. These receptors came from a female donor with multiple sclerosis, enrolled in a pregnancy study.

This clone showed up just once. The genes are TRBV5-1 and TRBJ2-3; 9 nucleotides line up with TRBD2. The V gene end was trimmed by 2 bases and the J gene end by 2 bases; junction bases not matched to a gene: 6. CDR1 is SGHRS, CDR2 YFSETQ, per germline. The length of the CDR3 is 16 residues. The CDR3 coding sequence is TGCGCCAGCAGCTTTCTAGCGGGGAGACCCACAGATACGCAGTATTTT. Protein: CASSFLAGRPTDTQYF. The whole variable domain, filled in from reference TRBV5-1 and TRBJ2-3, reads KAGVTQTPRYLIKTRGQQVTLSCSPISGHRSVSWYQQTPGQGLQFLFEYFSETQRNKGNFPGRFSGRQFSNSRSEMNVSTLELGDSALYLCASSFLAGRPTDTQYFGPGTRLTVL.

This chain uses TRBV29-1 with TRBJ2-7; 12 nucleotides match TRBD2. CDR1 SQVTM and CDR2 ANQGSEA come from the germline V gene. The V gene end was trimmed by 7 bases and the J gene end by 2 bases; junction bases not matched to a gene: 3. This CDR3 has 13 amino acids. The CDR3 loop is CSASSGGAYEQYF. DNA of the CDR3: TGCAGCGCTTCTAGCGGGGGGGCCTACGAGCAGTACTTC.

The chain uses TRBV6-5 and TRBJ2-7, with a weak D call TRBD1 (5 bases). V was clipped by 6 bases and J by 1 base, with 10 bases between them. CDR1 is MNHEY and CDR2 is SVGAGI in the germline V gene. CDR3 size: 13 residues. The CDR3 loop reads CASSQRGSYEQYF. DNA of the CDR3: TGTGCCAGCAGCCAAAGGGGTTCCTACGAGCAGTACTTC.

This clone turned up a few times. The V call is TRBV4-1, the J call TRBJ1-1; no clear D gene. Germline-derived CDR1 and CDR2 are MGHRA and YSYEKL. The CDR3 runs to 15 residues. The V gene lost 4 bases and the J gene lost 4 bases, with 16 bases spanning the gap. CDR3 protein: CASSLLRTGVTEAFF. CDR3 sequence (DNA): TGCGCCAGCAGCCTACTCAGGACCGGGGTCACTGAAGCTTTCTTT.

The chain uses TRBV6-5 and TRBJ1-4; D possibly corresponds to TRBD1 (6 bases). The CDR3 spans 13 residues. Trimming shortened V by 6 bases and J by 14 bases, and 19 bases separated the two germline ends. CDR1 is MNHEY and CDR2 is SVGAGI in the germline V gene. CDR3 residues: CASRLGAGGVLFF. The CDR3 nucleotides read TGTGCCAGCAGGTTGGGGGCCGGGGGGGTTCTGTTTTTT.

A single count supports this clone. V gene TRBV5-1 combines with J gene TRBJ1-5, with D hard to call. This CDR3 has 13 amino acids. Per the germline V gene, CDR1 is SGHRS and CDR2 is YFSETQ. V was cut by 1 base and J by 5 bases, with 7 bases left in between. The CDR3 spells CASSLFPDQPQHF. In nucleotides, the CDR3 is TGCGCCAGCAGCTTGTTTCCCGATCAGCCCCAGCATTTT.

The chain carries TRBV15 and TRBJ2-2; no firm D call. Trimming left V 5 bases short and J 1 base short, with 8 bases between. From germline, CDR1 is LNHNV and CDR2 YYDKDF (reference sequence). The CDR3 runs 14 residues. CDR3 nucleotides: TGTGCCACCAGCCCGCGACAGAACACCGGGGAGCTGTTTTTT. This codes for CATSPRQNTGELFF. The whole variable domain, filled in from reference TRBV15 and TRBJ2-2, reads DAMVIQNPRYQVTQFGKPVTLSCSQTLNHNVMYWYQQKSSQAPKLLFHYYDKDFNNEADTPDNFQSRRPNTSFCFLDIRSPGLGDTAMYLCATSPRQNTGELFFGEGSRLTVL.

This clone has only a few counts. The chain links TRBV5-1 to TRBJ1-6; D is ambiguous. Trimming shortened V by 4 bases and J by 6 bases, and 11 bases separated the two germline ends. The CDR3 has 14 residues. From germline, CDR1 is SGHRS and CDR2 YFSETQ. DNA for the CDR3: TGCGCCAGCAGCCTGAGGCAGATTAATTCACCCCTCCACTTT. It yields the protein CASSLRQINSPLHF.

V usage is TRBV6-1 and J usage is TRBJ1-4; 8 bases line up with TRBD1. The junction had 10 bases not matched to a gene; V was cut back by 8 bases and J by 11 bases. Per the germline V gene, CDR1 is MNHNS and CDR2 is SASEGT. The CDR3 totals 13 residues. For the CDR3, the DNA is TGTGCCAGCGGGACAGGAGGGGTGGGGAAACTGTTTTTT. As protein: CASGTGGVGKLFF.